The 6 T cell receptor beta chains given below trace back to one sample, sequenced in a study of blood T cell repertoires in COVID-19. Produced via immunoSEQ multiplex PCR; TCRdb's table is partial and in-frame only. The sample includes about 350,000 clones, around nine tenths of them seen just once. The sequenced sample consisted of peripheral blood. Every receptor here comes from a woman aged 55-70 years with COVID-19, enrolled during active disease.

The V gene is TRBV6-5, the J gene TRBJ1-1; D uncertain. Deletions cut 7 bases from V and 6 bases from J, with 12 bases between. Germline V lookup: CDR1 MNHEY, CDR2 SVGAGI. CDR3 length: 12 residues. Here the CDR3 reads CASNREGSEAFF. CDR3 DNA: TGTGCCAGCAACCGGGAAGGCTCTGAAGCTTTCTTT.

V is TRBV5-6 and J is TRBJ1-6, with D perhaps TRBD1 (5 bases). The CDR3 runs 14 residues. Trimming left V 1 base short and J 4 bases short, with 6 bases between. Germline V gives CDR1 SGHDT, CDR2 YYEEEE. Here the CDR3 reads CASSLQGYNSPLHF. CDR3 nucleotides: TGTGCCAGCAGCTTGCAGGGATATAATTCACCCCTCCACTTT.

V is TRBV9 and J is TRBJ1-2; unclear D gene. Germline V gene lookup returns CDR1 SGDLS and CDR2 YYNGEE. The V end was cut by 3 bases, the J end by 0 bases, with 15 bases between. The CDR3 is 16 residues long. The CDR3 is CASSGPVSATNYGYTF. The CDR3 region has the DNA TGTGCCAGCAGCGGCCCCGTCAGCGCCACTAACTATGGCTACACCTTC.

The chain employs TRBV4-2 and TRBJ2-2; D gene ambiguous. Germline V CDR1 and CDR2: LGHNA, YNFKEQ. The CDR3 loop spans 17 amino acids. Trimming took off 0 bases at V and 2 bases at J, with 13 bases between the two ends. CDR3 in DNA: TGTGCCAGCAGCCAAGATTACTTACAGAGAAACACCGGGGAGCTGTTTTTT. This translates into CASSQDYLQRNTGELFF.

This clone occurred once. The chain employs TRBV2 and TRBJ1-2, with D unresolved. From germline, CDR1 is SNHLY and CDR2 FYNNEI. V was cut by 11 bases and J by 6 bases, with 16 bases left in between. The CDR3 spans 12 residues. CDR3: CACRGRYDGYTF. In DNA, the CDR3 is TGTGCCTGTAGAGGGCGGTATGATGGCTACACCTTC.

The V call is TRBV6-6, the J call TRBJ2-5; TRBD1 matches 8 bases. The V gene's germline CDR1 is MNHNY and CDR2 SVGAGI (reference sequence). The CDR3 is 16 amino acids. V lost 2 bases to trimming and J lost 7 bases; unmatched junction nucleotides: 12. The chain's CDR3 is CASSYPRTGSIGTQYF. In DNA, the CDR3 is TGTGCCAGCAGTTACCCTCGGACAGGGAGTATCGGGACCCAGTACTTC.